Below are 23 T cell receptor beta chains sequenced from a single sample in a study of shared clonotypes between healthy human individuals. Some clones are missing from TCRdb's copy, which holds only in-frame ones; the method was immunoSEQ multiplex PCR. The table shows around 1,000,000 clones, with approximately 80% occurring only once. The sequencing input was memory CD4+ T cells from PBMCs. Stated subset: CD45RA-negative fraction. All receptors come from a man younger than 35 in good health. Some clones in this sample may be carry-over from other donors' samples.

The chain carries TRBV5-1 and TRBJ1-1, with 7 nucleotides matching TRBD1. The CDR3 covers 14 residues. V was pared by 7 bases and J by 2 bases, with 8 bases of the junction left unmatched. Germline values: CDR1 SGHRS, CDR2 YFSETQ. Here the CDR3 reads CASARGPANTEAFF. The CDR3 nucleotides read TGCGCCAGCGCGAGGGGGCCGGCTAACACTGAAGCTTTCTTT.

This clone came up a few times. This clone may be a read error of a much larger clone one base away. The chain carries TRBV7-8 and TRBJ2-4; tentatively, D is TRBD1 (6 bases). Germline V gene sequence: CDR1 SGHVS, CDR2 FQNEAQ. The CDR3 is 13 residues long. The CDR3 sequence: CASSNDRSNIQYF. In DNA form, the CDR3 reads TGTGCTAGCAGCAACGACAGGTCCAACATTCAGTACTTC.

This clone was detected only a few times. The genes are TRBV18 and TRBJ2-7; D is perhaps TRBD1 (6 bases). The CDR3 consists of 15 residues. CDR1 is KGHSH, CDR2 LQKENI, per germline. V gave up 2 bases and J gave up 0 bases, with 11 bases separating them. The CDR3 coding sequence is TGTGCCAGCTCACCAAGGGGGACAAGCTCCTACGAGCAGTACTTC. Amino acid sequence: CASSPRGTSSYEQYF.

V and J are TRBV28 and TRBJ2-7; 9 positions match TRBD2. Germline loops: CDR1 MDHEN, CDR2 SYDVKM. After removal of 3 bases from V and 3 bases from J, the junction contained 6 bases not matched to a gene. The CDR3 sequence is 15 residues long. The CDR3 DNA reads as TGTGCCAGCAGTTTTGCGGGGGGGGCCAGCTACGAGCAGTACTTC. This codes for CASSFAGGASYEQYF.

The J gene is TRBJ2-7, the V gene TRBV7-2, with TRBD1 identical over 8 bases. CDR3 length equals 12 residues. The germline V gene encodes CDR1 SGHTA and CDR2 FQGNSA. After removal of 8 bases from V and 1 base from J, the junction contained 1 base not matched to a gene. This chain's CDR3 is CASGQGSYEQYF. In nucleotides, the CDR3 is TGTGCCAGCGGACAGGGTTCCTACGAGCAGTACTTC.

This chain links TRBV6-6 with TRBJ2-3; D possibly corresponds to TRBD2 (5 bases). The CDR3 has 15 residues. V was trimmed by 6 bases and J by 2 bases, leaving 15 bases between them. Germline-derived CDR1 and CDR2 are MNHNY and SVGAGI (reference sequence). CDR3 coding DNA: TGTGCCAGCAGGCCCGAGCGGTTATCCACAGATACGCAGTATTTT. This translates into CASRPERLSTDTQYF.

The V call is TRBV7-2, the J call TRBJ2-3; 16 bases agree with TRBD2. V lost 4 bases to trimming and J lost 4 bases; unmatched junction nucleotides: 8. The CDR3 is made up of 18 amino acids. Germline CDR1 SGHTA, CDR2 FQGNSA. The DNA for the CDR3 is TGTGCCAGCAGCTCGCTCGGGGGACTAGCGGGAGGGGCAGATACGCAGTATTTT. It encodes CASSSLGGLAGGADTQYF. Variable domain in full (rest from reference TRBV7-2 and TRBJ2-3): GAGVSQSPSNKVTEKGKDVELRCDPISGHTALYWYRQSLGQGLEFLIYFQGNSAPDKSGLPSDRFSAERTGGSVSTLTIQRTQQEDSAVYLCASSSLGGLAGGADTQYFGPGTRLTVL.

This chain uses TRBV5-1 with TRBJ2-7, with 10 bases identical to TRBD1. CDR1 SGHRS and CDR2 YFSETQ come from the germline V gene. The J segment lost 1 base and the V segment lost 6 bases, leaving 13 bases of the junction unmatched. This CDR3 is built from 17 residues. CDR3 loop: CASTGSFRQGASYEQYF. The CDR3 nucleotides read TGCGCCAGCACCGGATCGTTCAGACAGGGGGCTTCCTACGAGCAGTACTTC.

Worth noting for this clone: The identical CDR3 is also encoded by other nucleotide sequences in the sample. This chain connects TRBV5-1 to TRBJ2-3; TRBD2 agrees at 13 bases. The ends lost 3 bases at V and 2 bases at J; junction bases unmatched: 3. CDR1 and CDR2 from the germline V gene are SGHRS and YFSETQ. This CDR3 has 16 residues. The CDR3: CASSWGLAGSTDTQYF. The CDR3 coding sequence is TGCGCCAGCAGCTGGGGACTAGCGGGATCCACAGATACGCAGTATTTT.

This clone appeared once. This rearrangement joins TRBV4-2 to TRBJ1-4, with 8 bases aligning to TRBD1. With V trimmed by 3 bases and J by 4 bases, 7 bases remained unmatched. Germline assignment: CDR1 LGHNA and CDR2 YNFKEQ. The CDR3 runs 16 residues. CDR3 residues: CASSQARTGFNEKLFF. For the CDR3, the DNA is TGTGCCAGCAGCCAGGCCCGGACAGGGTTTAATGAAAAACTGTTTTTT.

This clone turned up a few times. The rearrangement uses TRBV7-9 and TRBJ1-4, with 7 positions matching TRBD1. This CDR3 comprises 13 residues. V dropped 5 bases and J dropped 13; count of bases not matched to a gene: 10. Per the germline V gene, CDR1 is SEHNR and CDR2 is FQNEAQ (reference sequence). CDR3 in amino acids: CASSPGQSFGLFF. CDR3 sequence (DNA): TGTGCCAGCAGCCCGGGACAGTCCTTTGGACTGTTTTTT.

This chain connects TRBV7-3 to TRBJ2-2; tentatively, D is TRBD2 (6 bases). Germline CDR1 is SGHTA and CDR2 is FQGTGA. Trimming took off 7 bases at V and 3 bases at J, with 12 bases between the two ends. The CDR3 length is 14 residues. This chain's CDR3 is CASKFERDTGELFF. The CDR3 DNA reads TGTGCCAGCAAGTTCGAGCGGGACACCGGGGAGCTGTTTTTT.

This clone was recorded a few times. V and J are TRBV5-4 and TRBJ2-1; D unresolved. CDR3 length equals 12 residues. Germline V gives CDR1 SGHNT, CDR2 YYREEE (reference sequence). Deletions cut 5 bases from V and 2 bases from J, with 5 bases between. The CDR3 nucleotides read TGTGCCAGCAGTCGGCCCTACAATGAGCAGTTCTTC. Protein product: CASSRPYNEQFF.

V and J are TRBV19 and TRBJ1-1, with a possible D match to TRBD1 (6 bases). This CDR3 spans 17 amino acids. V dropped 4 bases and J dropped 2 bases, with 20 bases sitting between them. In germline, CDR1 is LNHDA, CDR2 SQIVND (reference sequence). The CDR3 is CASSRRQEGVKNTEAFF. The CDR3 nucleotides are TGTGCCAGTAGTAGAAGACAGGAGGGGGTGAAAAACACTGAAGCTTTCTTT. The full variable domain, in which reference TRBV19 and TRBJ1-1 provide the parts outside the CDR3, is DGGITQSPKYLFRKEGQNVTLSCEQNLNHDAMYWYRQDPGQGLRLIYYSQIVNDFQKGDIAEGYSVSREKKESFPLTVTSAQKNPTAFYLCASSRRQEGVKNTEAFFGQGTRLTVV.

V is TRBV30 and J is TRBJ2-7; 14 bases map to TRBD2. The CDR3 covers 12 residues. V was clipped by 8 bases and J by 5 bases; unmatched bases: 2. The V gene's germline CDR1 is GTSNPN and CDR2 SVGIG (reference sequence). The CDR3 nucleotides are TGTGCCGGGACTAGCGGGAGAAACGAGCAGTACTTC. This sequence encodes CAGTSGRNEQYF.

The chain has TRBV7-2 and TRBJ2-7; D is unclear. In germline, CDR1 is SGHTA, CDR2 FQGNSA. V was clipped by 1 base and J by 2 bases, with 9 bases between them. This CDR3 has 14 amino acids. The CDR3 is CASSLVGSTYEQYF. DNA for the CDR3: TGTGCCAGCAGCTTAGTTGGCAGCACCTACGAGCAGTACTTC.

The CDR3 region is CASSRDRTRTDTQYF. Written as DNA, the CDR3 is TGTGCCAGCAGCCGGGACAGGACTCGCACAGATACGCAGTATTTT. The chain couples TRBV5-5 to TRBJ2-3; 8 bases are shared with TRBD1. The germline V gene encodes CDR1 SGHKS and CDR2 YYEKEE (reference sequence). V lost 4 bases to trimming and J lost 1 base; unmatched junction nucleotides: 5. The CDR3 spans 15 residues.

In this sample, this clone turned up once. The V call is TRBV7-2, the J call TRBJ2-2; 12 positions match TRBD2. The CDR3 has 15 residues. After removal of 5 bases from V and 7 bases from J, the junction contained 5 bases not matched to a gene. Germline CDR1 and CDR2: SGHTA and FQGNSA. CDR3 in DNA: TGTGCCAGCAGCCTACTAGCGGGAGGAGGCGGGGAGCTGTTTTTT. Its translation: CASSLLAGGGGELFF.

This rearrangement joins TRBV5-1 to TRBJ2-1, with no clear D. Germline V gives CDR1 SGHRS, CDR2 YFSETQ. The CDR3 runs to 14 residues. With 1 base removed from V and 5 bases from J, the gap between germline ends came to 10 bases. The CDR3 reads CASSLSSPDNEQFF. The CDR3 nucleotides are TGCGCCAGCAGCTTGTCTAGTCCCGACAATGAGCAGTTCTTC.

V and J are TRBV5-1 and TRBJ2-2; TRBD1 agrees at 8 bases. This CDR3 has 17 amino acids. Unmatched junction bases numbered 8, after V lost 1 base and J lost 3 bases. Germline values: CDR1 SGHRS, CDR2 YFSETQ. CDR3 sequence: CASSLFQQGVYTGELFF. CDR3 nucleotides: TGCGCCAGCAGCTTGTTCCAACAGGGGGTATACACCGGGGAGCTGTTTTTT.

The chain carries TRBV29-1 and TRBJ2-3; 9 positions match TRBD2. J lost 1 base, V lost 4 bases, and 18 bases had no gene match. The CDR3 spans 19 residues. Germline values: CDR1 SQVTM, CDR2 ANQGSEA. The CDR3 coding sequence is TGCAGCGTTGCCCCGACCTGGGCGGGAGGGCCGGGCGGCACAGATACGCAGTATTTT. This encodes CSVAPTWAGGPGGTDTQYF.

The chain uses TRBV7-9 and TRBJ2-2; maybe TRBD1 (5 bases). Per germline, CDR1 SEHNR and CDR2 FQNEAQ (reference sequence). The CDR3 runs to 18 residues. Trimming cost V 1 base and J 4 bases, with 19 bases left between them. The CDR3 loop reads CASSLVTARTRGTGELFF. CDR3 DNA: TGTGCCAGCAGCTTAGTGACAGCCCGGACAAGGGGCACCGGGGAGCTGTTTTTT.

This clone has just a few counts. The chain recombines TRBV19 with TRBJ2-7; D is ambiguous. The CDR3 is 14 residues long. The ends were cut back, 6 bases at V and 1 base at J, with 13 bases in the middle. Germline loops: CDR1 LNHDA, CDR2 SQIVND (reference sequence). CDR3: CASSTPRSSYEQYF. The CDR3 DNA reads as TGTGCCAGTAGCACCCCGAGGTCATCCTACGAGCAGTACTTC. Full variable domain (remainder filled in from reference TRBV19 and TRBJ2-7): DGGITQSPKYLFRKEGQNVTLSCEQNLNHDAMYWYRQDPGQGLRLIYYSQIVNDFQKGDIAEGYSVSREKKESFPLTVTSAQKNPTAFYLCASSTPRSSYEQYFGPGTRLTVT.